This paragraph covers one T cell receptor (beta chain) sequence. Template material for TCR beta VDJ and CDR3 profiling consisted of genomic DNA. Each CDR3 protein is one row after TCRdb ran MiXCR on the reads. Of about 220,000 distinct CDR3 sequences in the sample, 30% to 35% were seen once. The data originate from a study of CD8+CD57+ T cells in acquired aplastic anemia. The receptor was derived from a human donor in good health, serving as a control. What was sequenced was sorted CD4+, CD8+, or CD8+CD57+ T cells (not recorded which) from PBMCs.

The CDR3 region is CASGPTKETQYF. In DNA form, the CDR3 reads TGTGCCAGCGGCCCAACAAAGGAGACCCAGTACTTC. The chain recombines TRBV7-2 with TRBJ2-5; D unresolved. The germline V gene encodes CDR1 SGHTA and CDR2 FQGNSA. The CDR3 is 12 residues long. Trimming took 8 bases from V and 5 from J, leaving 12 bases between them. The whole variable domain, filled in from reference TRBV7-2 and TRBJ2-5, reads GAGVSQSPSNKVTEKGKDVELRCDPISGHTALYWYRQSLGQGLEFLIYFQGNSAPDKSGLPSDRFSAERTGGSVSTLTIQRTQQEDSAVYLCASGPTKETQYFGPGTRLLVL.